Sequencing of this T cell receptor (beta chain) was carried out in a study of blood T cells in healthy people across ages. Germline CDR1 reads SGHRS; CDR2 reads YFSETQ. V lost 0 bases and J 2 bases, leaving 10 bases between the germline ends. The CDR3 is made up of 15 amino acids. Combining a sample-barcoded 5' primer with a J-beta primer mix, a second PCR ran for 7 to 11 cycles. TCRdb redid the calling of the 5' RACE reads with MiXCR, one entry per CDR3 protein. This table holds about 680,000 distinct CDR3 sequences, around half found once. This clonotype was seen at least ten times. The chain links TRBV5-1 to TRBJ2-3; D not certain. The sequence derives from an older woman in good health. The sample was blood. The CDR3 protein is CASSLASGNTDTQYF. CDR3 bases: TGCGCCAGCAGCTTGGCCTCGGGCAACACAGATACGCAGTATTTT.